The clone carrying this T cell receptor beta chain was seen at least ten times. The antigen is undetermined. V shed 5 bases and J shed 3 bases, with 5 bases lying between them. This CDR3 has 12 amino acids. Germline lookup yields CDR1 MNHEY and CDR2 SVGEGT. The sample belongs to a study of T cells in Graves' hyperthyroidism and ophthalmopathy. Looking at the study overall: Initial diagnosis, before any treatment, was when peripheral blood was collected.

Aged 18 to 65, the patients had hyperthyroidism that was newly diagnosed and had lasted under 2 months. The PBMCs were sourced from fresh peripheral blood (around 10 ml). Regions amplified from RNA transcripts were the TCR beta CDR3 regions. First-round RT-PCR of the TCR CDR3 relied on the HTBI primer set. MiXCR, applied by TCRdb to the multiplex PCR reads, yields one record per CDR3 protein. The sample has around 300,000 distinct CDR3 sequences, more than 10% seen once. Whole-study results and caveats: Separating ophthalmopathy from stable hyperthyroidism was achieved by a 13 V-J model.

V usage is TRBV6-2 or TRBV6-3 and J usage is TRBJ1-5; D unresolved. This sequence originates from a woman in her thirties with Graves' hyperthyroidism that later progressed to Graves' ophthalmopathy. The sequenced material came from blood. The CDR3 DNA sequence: TGTGCCAGCAGTGGAACCAATCAGCCCCAGCATTTT. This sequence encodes CASSGTNQPQHF.